These 27 T cell receptor beta chains share one sample of origin, sequenced in a study of blood T cells in healthy people across ages. Through a sample-barcoded 5' primer and a J-beta primer mix, a second PCR was run for about 7 to 12 cycles. TCRdb re-analysed the 5' RACE reads in MiXCR, keeping a single row per CDR3 protein. The data show 950,000 to 1,200,000 distinct CDR3 sequences, around two fifths seen once. Sequencing used blood. All receptors come from a man aged 18 to 29 in good health.

This clonotype was detected only a few times. This chain joins TRBV12-3 or TRBV12-4 and TRBJ1-6; 7 bases fit TRBD1. The CDR3 is 14 residues long. V lost 4 bases and J lost 9; bases outside the gene matches: 6. CDR3 region: CASSSTRDSSPLHF. The CDR3 DNA sequence: TGTGCCAGCAGTTCAACTCGGGACAGTTCACCCCTCCACTTT.

The chain couples TRBV20-1 to TRBJ2-1; D is possibly TRBD2 (5 bases). V lost 4 bases, J lost 0 bases, and 10 bases lay in between. The CDR3 has 14 residues. The germline V gene has CDR1 DFQATT and CDR2 SNEGSKA (reference sequence). This CDR3 is CSAISVYSYNEQFF. In DNA form, the CDR3 reads TGCAGTGCTATTAGCGTTTACTCCTACAATGAGCAGTTCTTC.

The DNA for the CDR3 is TGTGCCAGCAGATTTATAGCGGGGCGTAACACCGGGGAGCTGTTTTTT. The encoded protein is CASRFIAGRNTGELFF. The V gene is TRBV6-2 or TRBV6-3, the J gene TRBJ2-2; 8 bases are shared with TRBD2. Germline CDR1 MNHEY, CDR2 SVGEGT. Losses at the gene ends were 6 bases for V and 2 bases for J; bases not matched to a gene: 8. This CDR3 has 16 residues.

The chain uses TRBV20-1 and TRBJ1-2; TRBD1 might be the D (6 bases). Germline lookup yields CDR1 DFQATT and CDR2 SNEGSKA (reference sequence). V was shortened by 3 bases and J by 8 bases, with 10 bases between the two germline ends. This CDR3 is 11 amino acids long. This chain's CDR3 is CSARTGRGYTF. The CDR3 DNA sequence: TGCAGTGCTAGGACAGGACGCGGCTACACCTTC.

The chain is built from TRBV4-3 and TRBJ2-2; D ambiguous. Trimming took 2 bases from V and 4 from J, leaving 11 bases between them. The V gene's germline CDR1 is LGHNA and CDR2 YSLEER. CDR3 length: 15 amino acids. The CDR3 spells CASSQRFDPTGELFF. The CDR3 DNA sequence: TGCGCCAGCAGCCAAAGGTTCGACCCCACCGGGGAGCTGTTTTTT.

This clonotype is a singleton in its sample. The rearrangement links TRBV6-1 to TRBJ2-2; D remains unclear. This CDR3 is built from 16 residues. Trimming removed 2 bases at V and 3 bases at J, with 13 bases between. The germline V gene has CDR1 MNHNS and CDR2 SASEGT. The CDR3 reads CASSEISWMDTGELFF. CDR3 DNA: TGTGCCAGCAGTGAAATATCGTGGATGGACACCGGGGAGCTGTTTTTT.

The rearrangement joins TRBV6-5 to TRBJ1-2, with 8 bases matching TRBD1. The V and J ends lost 6 bases and 6 bases, in that order; junction bases with no gene match: 6. The CDR3 spans 13 residues. Germline-derived CDR1 and CDR2 are MNHEY and SVGAGI. This chain's CDR3 is CASSRGQGNGYTF. In DNA, the CDR3 is TGTGCCAGCAGCCGCGGACAGGGCAATGGCTACACCTTC.

This clonotype has just a few counts. This chain uses TRBV6-1 with TRBJ2-3; 10 positions match TRBD2. The CDR3 sequence is 15 residues long. CDR1 and CDR2 (germline): MNHNS, SASEGT. Germline trimming cut 6 bases from V and 6 bases from J; bases unmatched to any gene: 9. For the CDR3, the DNA is TGTGCCAGCAGAGGGGGGGGACTAGCGACCGATACGCAGTATTTT. This sequence encodes CASRGGGLATDTQYF.

The J gene is TRBJ2-2, the V gene TRBV4-2; 8 nucleotides line up with TRBD1. This CDR3 has 18 amino acids. After removal of 2 bases from V and 2 bases from J, the junction contained 10 bases not matched to a gene. Germline assignment: CDR1 LGHNA and CDR2 YNFKEQ. The CDR3 here is CASSQKMATGANTGELFF. Here the CDR3 DNA reads TGTGCCAGCAGCCAAAAAATGGCGACAGGGGCCAACACCGGGGAGCTGTTTTTT.

The rearrangement uses TRBV10-3 and TRBJ1-5; D perhaps matches TRBD1 (6 bases). CDR1 is ENHRY and CDR2 is SYGVKD in the germline V gene. V dropped 6 bases and J dropped 2 bases, with 11 bases sitting between them. The CDR3 runs to 14 residues. CDR3 coding DNA: TGTGCCATCAGGGAGACAGGCGGCAATCAGCCCCAGCATTTT. The encoded protein is CAIRETGGNQPQHF.

Ten or more counts support this clonotype. The rearrangement joins TRBV28 to TRBJ1-2; D unclear. This CDR3 spans 13 amino acids. Germline-derived CDR1 and CDR2 are MDHEN and SYDVKM. Trimming left V 7 bases short and J 6 bases short, with 15 bases between. Here the CDR3 DNA reads TGTGCCAGCACCGATGAGGGAGAAAATGGCTACACCTTC. Translating it yields CASTDEGENGYTF.

The V call is TRBV27, the J call TRBJ1-5, with 11 bases lining up with TRBD1. This CDR3 is 20 amino acids long. The germline CDR1 and CDR2 sequences are MNHEY and SMNVEV (reference sequence). The V segment lost 4 bases and the J segment 1 base; nucleotides outside the gene matches: 15. The CDR3 sequence is CASSSRLRTGGEESNQPQHF. The CDR3 coding sequence is TGTGCCAGCAGTTCACGCCTAAGGACAGGGGGCGAAGAAAGCAATCAGCCCCAGCATTTT.

This clonotype was observed a handful of times. The chain has TRBV20-1 and TRBJ2-1; 13 nucleotides line up with TRBD2. The trim removed 6 bases at V and 8 bases at J, leaving 4 bases unmatched. Germline V lookup: CDR1 DFQATT, CDR2 SNEGSKA (reference sequence). CDR3 length: 13 amino acids. CDR3: CSATGLAGYEQFF. The CDR3 region has the DNA TGCAGTGCAACGGGACTAGCGGGATATGAGCAGTTCTTC.

This chain uses TRBV25-1 with TRBJ1-4; D is uncertain. The CDR3 extends over 15 amino acids. V lost 3 bases, J lost 6 bases, and 14 bases lay in between. Germline values: CDR1 MGHDK, CDR2 SYGVNS. Here the CDR3 reads CASSDYRGGDEKLFF. The CDR3 DNA reads TGTGCCAGCAGTGATTATAGAGGTGGGGATGAAAAACTGTTTTTT.

This clonotype was seen a few times. J is TRBJ2-1 and V is TRBV20-1, with D tentatively TRBD1 (6 bases). The CDR3 length is 15 residues. Germline V gene lookup returns CDR1 DFQATT and CDR2 SNEGSKA (reference sequence). Trimming removed 2 bases at V and 5 bases at J, with 16 bases between. This CDR3 reads CSARPGTRVNNEQFF. The CDR3 DNA reads as TGCAGTGCTAGACCCGGGACAAGGGTTAACAATGAGCAGTTCTTC.

This clonotype was observed a handful of times. This chain links TRBV9 with TRBJ2-3, with D perhaps matching TRBD1 (5 bases). V dropped 4 bases and J dropped 3 bases, with 18 bases sitting between them. Germline V gene data show CDR1 as SGDLS and CDR2 as YYNGEE. CDR3 length equals 16 residues. This CDR3 reads CASSPDGGRTTDTQYF. For the CDR3, the DNA is TGTGCCAGCAGCCCGGACGGTGGCAGGACAACAGATACGCAGTATTTT.

This clonotype was seen more than once but under ten times. The gene calls are TRBV7-9 and TRBJ2-3; D is perhaps TRBD1 (6 bases). The V gene's germline CDR1 is SEHNR and CDR2 FQNEAQ (reference sequence). The CDR3 spans 15 residues. Trimming left V 4 bases short and J 0 bases short, with 11 bases between. DNA of the CDR3: TGTGCCAGCAGCTCACAGGGTACTAGCACAGATACGCAGTATTTT. This encodes CASSSQGTSTDTQYF.

This chain links TRBV7-3 with TRBJ1-1, with 7 nucleotides matching TRBD1. The germline V gene has CDR1 SGHTA and CDR2 FQGTGA. The CDR3 sequence is 14 residues long. The ends lost 3 bases at V and 3 bases at J; junction bases unmatched: 4. The CDR3 loop is CASSFRDSDTEAFF. CDR3 sequence (DNA): TGTGCCAGCAGCTTCCGGGACAGTGACACTGAAGCTTTCTTT.

The chain carries TRBV4-1 and TRBJ1-4, with TRBD1 matching over 7 bases. CDR1 MGHRA and CDR2 YSYEKL come from the germline V gene. The CDR3 has 19 amino acids. V gave up 0 bases and J gave up 0 bases; unmatched junction bases: 10. For the CDR3, the DNA is TGCGCCAGCAGCCAAGATCGGCAGGGGGGTGTTGCAACTAATGAAAAACTGTTTTTT. Translated: CASSQDRQGGVATNEKLFF.

The gene calls are TRBV25-1 and TRBJ2-2; TRBD1 is a possible D gene (6 bases). The V gene lost 2 bases and the J gene lost 2 bases, with 15 bases spanning the gap. The CDR3 extends over 17 amino acids. Germline CDR1 and CDR2: MGHDK and SYGVNS. The CDR3 loop is CASSELGQGLNTGELFF. Written as DNA, the CDR3 is TGTGCCAGCAGTGAACTCGGGCAGGGGCTCAACACCGGGGAGCTGTTTTTT.

V is TRBV7-2 and J is TRBJ2-2, with D hard to call. Looked up from germline, CDR1 is SGHTA and CDR2 is FQGNSA. The CDR3 length is 12 residues. V was trimmed by 5 bases and J by 6 bases, leaving 7 bases between them. Here the CDR3 DNA reads TGTGCCAGCAGCCGTCTGGCCGGGGAGCTGTTTTTT. Protein: CASSRLAGELFF.

This clonotype was detected only once. The chain is built from TRBV7-3 and TRBJ2-5; D could derive from TRBD1 or TRBD2 (5 bases each). The CDR3 totals 16 residues. The germline V and J ends were trimmed by 2 bases and 9 bases, with 22 bases remaining between them. Germline values: CDR1 SGHTA, CDR2 FQGTGA. CDR3 nucleotide sequence: TGTGCCAGCAGCTTACACTCAGGCCCAGGGACGGAGGCCCAGTACTTC. Its translation is CASSLHSGPGTEAQYF.

The chain uses TRBV14 and TRBJ1-2; D is possibly TRBD1 (5 bases). This CDR3 has 13 amino acids. CDR1 and CDR2 from the germline V gene are SGHDN and FVKESK. The ends were cut back, 4 bases at V and 8 bases at J, with 14 bases in the middle. CDR3 region: CASSPSGFRGYTF. CDR3 nucleotide sequence: TGTGCCAGCAGCCCATCAGGGTTTCGGGGCTACACCTTC.

V is TRBV20-1 and J is TRBJ1-1; D remains ambiguous. CDR1 DFQATT and CDR2 SNEGSKA come from the germline V gene (reference sequence). V lost 3 bases to trimming and J lost 4 bases, with 18 bases between them. This CDR3 has 15 residues. The CDR3 sequence is CSASEVAGLSTEAFF. The DNA of the CDR3 is TGCAGTGCTAGTGAGGTGGCAGGTTTGAGCACTGAAGCTTTCTTT.

The chain employs TRBV29-1 and TRBJ1-6; 7 bases fit TRBD1. The CDR3 consists of 14 residues. Germline V lookup: CDR1 SQVTM, CDR2 ANQGSEA. Unmatched junction bases numbered 10, after V lost 6 bases and J lost 8 bases. The CDR3 loop reads CSVATGDRDSPLHF. CDR3 sequence (DNA): TGCAGCGTAGCCACAGGGGATAGGGATTCACCCCTCCACTTT.

The rearrangement uses TRBV5-1 and TRBJ2-2; 7 nucleotides match TRBD1. The length of the CDR3 is 16 residues. With 0 bases clipped from V and 3 bases from J, the junction kept 5 bases outside the gene matches. Germline assignment: CDR1 SGHRS and CDR2 YFSETQ. Here the CDR3 DNA reads TGCGCCAGCAGCTTGGATGTGCAGGGGGACACCGGGGAGCTGTTTTTT. This sequence encodes CASSLDVQGDTGELFF.

The chain employs TRBV5-6 and TRBJ2-7, with a possible D match to TRBD2 (5 bases). V shed 3 bases and J shed 2 bases, with 18 bases lying between them. CDR1 SGHDT and CDR2 YYEEEE come from the germline V gene. CDR3 length: 16 residues. CDR3 coding DNA: TGTGCCAGCAGCTCGCCCCATGACCGGGATCCCTACGAGCAGTACTTC. Translation gives CASSSPHDRDPYEQYF.